The 24 T cell receptor beta chains below come from one sample, sequenced in a study of blood T cell repertoires in COVID-19 (TCRdb year 2020). Library preparation employed the immunoSEQ multiplex PCR assay. The table was pulled from immuneACCESS by TCRdb, which kept in-frame rearrangements only. Such tables lose some clones; where checked, under half of the loss comes from unresolved V genes, and the rest has no known cause. This sample gives around 290,000 clones in total; nearly 90% of them show up just once. Together, the top ten hold about 1% of the sample. Sequencing input: PBMCs or T cells enriched from blood (not recorded which). All receptors come from a woman in her twenties or thirties who had recovered from COVID-19.

This rearrangement joins TRBV2 to TRBJ2-7; TRBD2 aligns across 16 bases. With 7 bases clipped from V and 0 bases from J, the junction kept 12 bases outside the gene matches. The CDR3 loop spans 19 amino acids. Germline V gives CDR1 SNHLY, CDR2 FYNNEI. The CDR3 DNA is TGTGCCAGCAAACTCCCGGGACTAGCGGGAGGGTACTCCTCCTACGAGCAGTACTTC. Amino acids: CASKLPGLAGGYSSYEQYF.

The chain couples TRBV6-5 to TRBJ1-2, with a weak D call TRBD1 (6 bases). CDR3 size: 13 residues. In germline, CDR1 is MNHEY, CDR2 SVGAGI. With 6 bases removed from V and 4 bases from J, the gap between germline ends came to 12 bases. The CDR3 loop reads CASRGDTPYGYTF. The DNA of the CDR3 is TGTGCCAGCAGGGGGGACACTCCCTATGGCTACACCTTC.

The J gene is TRBJ1-2, the V gene TRBV27, with 10 nucleotides matching TRBD1. This CDR3 comprises 13 residues. The V gene end was trimmed by 8 bases and the J gene end by 3 bases; junction bases not matched to a gene: 3. Germline V lookup: CDR1 MNHEY, CDR2 SMNVEV (reference sequence). The CDR3 is CASRDRGYYGYTF. The CDR3 coding sequence is TGTGCCAGCCGGGACAGGGGCTACTATGGCTACACCTTC.

The gene calls are TRBV11-2 and TRBJ1-1; possible D gene TRBD1, 6 bases. Trimming took 0 bases from V and 3 from J, leaving 14 bases between them. Germline V CDR1 and CDR2: SGHAT, FQNNGV. CDR3 length equals 16 residues. The CDR3 coding sequence is TGTGCCAGCAGCTTAGATCCCAGGGGAAGGGACACTGAAGCTTTCTTT. It translates to CASSLDPRGRDTEAFF.

V is TRBV30 and J is TRBJ1-6; D possibly corresponds to TRBD1 (6 bases). The V end was cut by 2 bases, the J end by 5 bases, with 10 bases between. Germline loops: CDR1 GTSNPN, CDR2 SVGIG (reference sequence). This CDR3 region has 14 residues. The CDR3 nucleotides are TGTGCCTGGAGTTCGGACAGAGATAATTCACCCCTCCACTTT. Translated: CAWSSDRDNSPLHF.

The chain combines TRBV15 with TRBJ2-5; TRBD1 might be the D (7 bases). V lost 0 bases, J lost 1 base, and 12 bases lay in between. This CDR3 has 16 amino acids. From germline, CDR1 is LNHNV and CDR2 YYDKDF (reference sequence). CDR3 bases: TGTGCCACCAGCAGAGACAGGGGGGCTCTCCAAGAGACCCAGTACTTC. The encoded protein is CATSRDRGALQETQYF.

The chain links TRBV11-2 to TRBJ2-1; 11 nucleotides align to TRBD1. Germline CDR1 and CDR2: SGHAT and FQNNGV. The CDR3 runs 15 residues. The V gene end was trimmed by 6 bases and the J gene end by 4 bases; junction bases not matched to a gene: 5. The DNA for the CDR3 is TGTGCCAGCAGTTCACGGGACAGGGGGTACAATGAGCAGTTCTTC. It specifies CASSSRDRGYNEQFF.

The chain has TRBV14 and TRBJ2-3, with D tentatively TRBD2 (5 bases). V was trimmed by 4 bases and J by 2 bases, leaving 10 bases between them. CDR3 size: 14 residues. Looked up from germline, CDR1 is SGHDN and CDR2 is FVKESK. CDR3 DNA: TGTGCCAGCAGCCGTACTAGTTACACAGATACGCAGTATTTT. Translated, it gives CASSRTSYTDTQYF.

The chain combines TRBV27 with TRBJ1-2; 7 bases are a match to TRBD1. With V trimmed by 5 bases and J by 4 bases, 13 bases remained unmatched. This CDR3 is 16 amino acids long. The germline V gene has CDR1 MNHEY and CDR2 SMNVEV (reference sequence). The CDR3 DNA reads as TGTGCCAGCAGTCCGATAGAGGGGGCGCTACTCTATGGCTACACCTTC. Protein product: CASSPIEGALLYGYTF.

The CDR3 sequence is CASSSVPGRRNTIYF. CDR3 nucleotides: TGCGCCAGCAGCTCCGTTCCGGGTCGGAGAAACACCATATATTTT. The V call is TRBV5-1, the J call TRBJ1-3; no firm D call. V lost 3 bases and J lost 5, with 15 bases in between. The germline V gene has CDR1 SGHRS and CDR2 YFSETQ. The CDR3 has 15 amino acids.

The chain employs TRBV18 and TRBJ2-1, with 9 bases aligning to TRBD2. J lost 2 bases, V lost 6 bases, and 2 bases had no gene match. CDR1 and CDR2 (germline): KGHSH, LQKENI. CDR3 size: 14 residues. This CDR3 reads CASSSGGPYNEQFF. The CDR3 DNA reads as TGTGCCAGCTCTAGCGGGGGTCCCTACAATGAGCAGTTCTTC.

This chain uses TRBV5-1 with TRBJ2-1, with TRBD2 as a possible D gene (5 bases). Germline V gene data show CDR1 as SGHRS and CDR2 as YFSETQ. This CDR3 spans 16 amino acids. V was clipped by 0 bases and J by 4 bases, with 14 bases between them. CDR3 sequence: CASSLDGNGIYNEQFF. Here the CDR3 DNA reads TGCGCCAGCAGCTTGGATGGGAACGGGATTTACAATGAGCAGTTCTTC.

In this sample, this clone turned up once. The chain couples TRBV28 to TRBJ2-3; 9 positions match TRBD2. Germline lookup yields CDR1 MDHEN and CDR2 SYDVKM. This CDR3 has 17 amino acids. V shed 6 bases and J 4 bases; nucleotides not matched to a gene: 14. CDR3 sequence (DNA): TGTGCCAGCAGACACCCCCCGCCTAGCGGGATATCAGATACGCAGTATTTT. It specifies CASRHPPPSGISDTQYF.

The J gene is TRBJ2-1, the V gene TRBV27, with no clear D. CDR3 size: 13 residues. With 2 bases removed from V and 6 bases from J, the gap between germline ends came to 8 bases. Germline V gene sequence: CDR1 MNHEY, CDR2 SMNVEV (reference sequence). CDR3 sequence (DNA): TGTGCCAGCAGTTTACCCCCTCGCAATGAGCAGTTCTTC. Amino acids: CASSLPPRNEQFF.

This chain uses TRBV28 with TRBJ1-2; 8 bases line up with TRBD1. Trimming cost V 6 bases and J 9 bases; bases outside gene matches: 9. The germline CDR1 and CDR2 sequences are MDHEN and SYDVKM. The CDR3 consists of 13 residues. The CDR3 spells CASRPGQGMRYTF. As DNA, the CDR3 is TGTGCCAGCAGACCTGGACAGGGAATGCGCTACACCTTC.

The chain is built from TRBV3-1 (or the pseudogene TRBV3-2) and TRBJ2-1; weak D call: TRBD2 (7 bases). The germline gives CDR1 LGHDT, CDR2 YNNKEL (reference sequence). V was cut by 0 bases and J by 6 bases, with 15 bases left in between. The CDR3 extends over 16 amino acids. CDR3 amino acids: CASSQESGGRGNEQFF. The DNA of the CDR3 is TGTGCCAGCAGCCAAGAATCGGGGGGCAGGGGCAATGAGCAGTTCTTC.

CDR3 sequence reads: CASSPDSEAFF. CDR3 coding DNA: TGTGCCAGCAGTCCCGACAGTGAAGCTTTCTTT. This chain connects TRBV7-8 to TRBJ1-1; the D gene is possibly TRBD1 (5 bases). Germline V gives CDR1 SGHVS, CDR2 FQNEAQ. V was cut by 6 bases and J by 7 bases, with 9 bases left in between. The CDR3 is made up of 11 amino acids.

The V gene is TRBV12-3 or TRBV12-4, the J gene TRBJ1-1, with D perhaps matching TRBD1 (5 bases). Trimming cost V 5 bases and J 4 bases, with 11 bases left between them. The CDR3 has 13 amino acids. CDR3 nucleotide sequence: TGTGCCAGCAGTCTTAAGCAGGGCACTGAAGCTTTCTTT. It encodes CASSLKQGTEAFF.

V and J are TRBV5-1 and TRBJ1-1; possibly TRBD1 for D (6 bases). V was trimmed by 1 base and J by 3 bases, leaving 13 bases between them. Germline loops: CDR1 SGHRS, CDR2 YFSETQ. The CDR3 runs 15 residues. For the CDR3, the DNA is TGCGCCAGCAGCTTGTTGGACAGAGTCGACACTGAAGCTTTCTTT. This codes for CASSLLDRVDTEAFF.

This CDR3 reads CASSLGRVIMDNEQFF. The CDR3 coding sequence is TGCGCCAGCAGCTTGGGTCGGGTTATTATGGACAATGAGCAGTTCTTC. The V and J genes are TRBV5-1 and TRBJ2-1; no reliable D call. The V and J ends lost 0 bases and 5 bases respectively, with 15 bases between them. The germline gives CDR1 SGHRS, CDR2 YFSETQ. CDR3 size: 16 residues.

The chain employs TRBV6-5 and TRBJ1-2; TRBD1 is a possible D gene (5 bases). CDR3 length equals 14 residues. Per the germline V gene, CDR1 is MNHEY and CDR2 is SVGAGI. V was trimmed by 0 bases and J by 8 bases, leaving 13 bases between them. CDR3 loop: CASSYSGTSRGYTF. CDR3 sequence (DNA): TGTGCCAGCAGTTACTCAGGGACTAGTCGAGGCTACACCTTC.

The rearrangement uses TRBV12-3 or TRBV12-4 and TRBJ2-7; no firm D call. V lost 0 bases and J 3 bases, leaving 6 bases between the germline ends. The CDR3 is made up of 13 amino acids. For the CDR3, the DNA is TGTGCCAGCAGTTTAGCGCACAGCTACGAGCAGTACTTC. Residues: CASSLAHSYEQYF.

This chain uses TRBV27 with TRBJ1-6, with 8 bases lining up with TRBD1. Trimming took 5 bases from V and 9 from J; bases not matched to a gene: 9. Germline V gene lookup returns CDR1 MNHEY and CDR2 SMNVEV (reference sequence). CDR3 length: 15 residues. The CDR3 loop is CASSQRQGIVSPLHF. The CDR3 region has the DNA TGTGCCAGCAGTCAACGACAGGGGATCGTTTCACCCCTCCACTTT.

The rearrangement links TRBV9 to TRBJ1-2; 9 bases map to TRBD1. The CDR3 runs to 15 residues. The V gene's germline CDR1 is SGDLS and CDR2 YYNGEE. V trimming: 4 bases; J trimming: 4 bases; junction bases outside the gene matches: 8. The CDR3 reads CASSSRDRVSYGYTF. The CDR3 DNA sequence: TGTGCCAGCAGCAGCCGGGACAGGGTGAGCTATGGCTACACCTTC.